This TCR beta chain stems from a study of blood T cell repertoires in COVID-19. Repertoires were generated with immunoSEQ multiplex PCR, while TCRdb's copy carries only in-frame clones and drops some. The sample lists some 150,000 clones; more than 75% were seen once. With regard to this clone: Mismatch with germline at one junction end may stem from a read error.

Sample: peripheral blood. The receptor was derived from a man aged 55 to 70 with acute or convalescent COVID-19.

Here the CDR3 reads CASSRSGRAPDTQYF. Written as DNA, the CDR3 is TGTGCTAGCAGCCGTAGCGGGAGGGCCCCAGATACGCAGTATTTT. This rearrangement joins TRBV7-7 to TRBJ2-3, with TRBD2 matching 11 bases. The CDR3 covers 15 residues. The germline CDR1 and CDR2 sequences are SSHAT and FNYEAQ (reference sequence).